A selection of T cell receptor beta chains follows, all from one sample in a study of identical twins. One entry per CDR3 protein results from TCRdb running MiXCR on the 5' RACE reads. The repertoire holds roughly 690,000 distinct CDR3 sequences, over 20% seen once, with over 4% in the top ten. The same specimen was also included in a second study, on T cells expressing NK-cell markers.

Sequenced material: PBMCs. The origin of the receptors is a woman aged 18-35 years in good health. Each CDR3 is given with its conserved first and last residue. The order of the fields is D gene, J gene, clone size, V gene, CDR3 DNA, CDR3 protein. The D gene is left open where the match is weak. Where a row states a size, it is once, few, many or the class of an expanded clone; other rows omit it.

-,TRBJ1-2,few,TRBV10-2,TGCGCCAGCAGTGAGGCTGGAGGGGATGGCTACACCTTC,CASSEAGGDGYTF
-,TRBJ1-1,few,TRBV25-1,TGTGCCAGCACAGAGGCGGAATGGGACACTGAAGCTTTCTTT,CASTEAEWDTEAFF
-,TRBJ2-5,many,TRBV7-2,TGTGCCAGCAGCTTATGGGAGACCCAGTACTTC,CASSLWETQYF
-,TRBJ1-3,few,TRBV20-1,TGCAGTGCTGGTTTCTGGGGCGGCGGAAACACCATATATTTT,CSAGFWGGGNTIYF
TRBD2,TRBJ2-2,-,TRBV5-1,TGCGCCAGCAGCTTCGCGGGACTAGCGGGAGGGTTTAACACCGGGGAGCTGTTTTTT,CASSFAGLAGGFNTGELFF
-,TRBJ2-7,-,TRBV11-2,TGTGCCAGCAGCTCCCCCCAGCCTACCTACGAGCAGTACTTC,CASSSPQPTYEQYF
-,TRBJ2-1,few,TRBV20-1,TGCAGTGCTGGAGGACAGTTGAATGAGCAGTTCTTC,CSAGGQLNEQFF
-,TRBJ2-2,few,TRBV6-1,TGTGCCAGCAGTGAAGGGCCACGCATGGGCGGGGAGCTGTTTTTT,CASSEGPRMGGELFF
-,TRBJ2-7,few,TRBV5-8,TGTGCCAGCAGCCCCGCGGTCTACGAGCAGTACTTC,CASSPAVYEQYF
-,TRBJ2-7,few,TRBV7-6,TGTGCCAGCAGCCCGAGACAGCGGGCCTACGAGCAGTACTTC,CASSPRQRAYEQYF
TRBD2,TRBJ2-4,few,TRBV29-1,TGCAGCGTTGAAGATCCGGGAGGGATACGGAACATTCAGTACTTC,CSVEDPGGIRNIQYF
TRBD2,TRBJ2-2,few,TRBV5-1,TGCGCCAGCAGCAATCCCGGGACTAGCGGGAGGCCCGGGGAGCTGTTTTTT,CASSNPGTSGRPGELFF
TRBD1,TRBJ2-5,-,TRBV19,TGTGCCAGTACCTCTGAACCGACAGGGGAGTGGGAGACCCAGTACTTC,CASTSEPTGEWETQYF
TRBD2,TRBJ2-1,few,TRBV7-2,TGTGCCAGCAGCGGGCTAAGCGGGAGGGTGCCCTACAATGAGCAGTTCTTC,CASSGLSGRVPYNEQFF
TRBD1,TRBJ2-1,-,TRBV6-1,TGTGCCAGTAGAGGGGGCAGGACATGGAATGAGCAGTTCTTC,CASRGGRTWNEQFF
-,TRBJ2-1,-,TRBV20-1,TGCAGTGCTAACTGGGTCGCGTCTTCCTACAATGAGCAGTTCTTC,CSANWVASSYNEQFF
-,TRBJ2-1,many,TRBV6-1,TGTGCCAGCAGACCCCTATTGCGGACCGGCTCCTACAATGAGCAGTTCTTC,CASRPLLRTGSYNEQFF
-,TRBJ1-1,few,TRBV6-1,TGTGCCAGCAAACTATCGACAGGTTGGGACACTGAAGCTTTCTTT,CASKLSTGWDTEAFF
-,TRBJ2-5,few,TRBV5-6,TGTGCCAGCAGCTTCGCAGGGAAGACCCAGTACTTC,CASSFAGKTQYF
TRBD1,TRBJ1-1,-,TRBV20-1,TGCAGTGCTGCCCCCGCCCGGGACAGGGGCAAAAACACTGAAGCTTTCTTT,CSAAPARDRGKNTEAFF
TRBD1,TRBJ2-2,few,TRBV2,TGTGCCAGCAGTGCTGACAGGGGTTCCGGGGAGCTGTTTTTT,CASSADRGSGELFF
TRBD2,TRBJ2-7,few,TRBV20-1,TGCAGTGCCCATAAAGGGAGCGGGAGGACTTCCTACGAGCAGTACTTC,CSAHKGSGRTSYEQYF
-,TRBJ1-2,-,TRBV2,TGTGCCAGCAGGGGACAAAACTATGGCTACACCTTC,CASRGQNYGYTF
-,TRBJ1-1,few,TRBV12-3/TRBV12-4,TGTGCCAGCAGTTTAGTCCGACCTTTGGCTTTCTTT,CASSLVRPLAFF
TRBD1,TRBJ2-7,few,TRBV20-1,TGCAGTGCTAGGGGGTTGGGACAGGGGCACAACGAGCAGTACTTC,CSARGLGQGHNEQYF
-,TRBJ1-2,-,TRBV24-1,TGTGCCACCAGTGACGCCGGAGATGGCTACACCTTC,CATSDAGDGYTF
-,TRBJ2-1,many,TRBV12-3/TRBV12-4,TGTGCCAGCAGCTTAGGTTCTAATGAGCAGTTCTTC,CASSLGSNEQFF
-,TRBJ2-7,-,TRBV20-1,TGCAGTGTAAAGCGCTCCTACGAGCAGTACTTC,CSVKRSYEQYF
-,TRBJ2-5,-,TRBV25-1,TGTGCCAGCGGGGGGACGGGGCGAGAGACCCAGTACTTC,CASGGTGRETQYF
-,TRBJ1-2,-,TRBV7-2,TGTGCCAGCAGCCCTGCCCGAAATGACTATGGCTACACCTTC,CASSPARNDYGYTF
TRBD1,TRBJ1-1,few,TRBV6-5,TGTGCCAGCAGTTACTCGCCTAGAGGACAGGGGGCAGACCGTGAAGCTTTCTTT,CASSYSPRGQGADREAFF
TRBD2,TRBJ2-1,-,TRBV20-1,TGCAGTGTTACCGGGGGGAGCTCCTACAATGAGCAGTTCTTC,CSVTGGSSYNEQFF
-,TRBJ2-1,many,TRBV20-1,TGCAGTGCTAGAGATCAGGGGTTCGACTCCTACAATGAGCAGTTCTTC,CSARDQGFDSYNEQFF
-,TRBJ2-6,-,TRBV29-1,TGCAGCGCTGGAATCTCTGGGGCCAACGTCCTGACTTTC,CSAGISGANVLTF
-,TRBJ2-2,-,TRBV2,TGTGCCAGCGCCCTGAGGGAAGTGGGCGGGGAGCTGTTTTTT,CASALREVGGELFF
TRBD2,TRBJ2-3,few,TRBV12-3/TRBV12-4,TGTGCCAGCGGCAAGGGACTAGCGGGGACCTCCCATACGCAGTATTTT,CASGKGLAGTSHTQYF
TRBD2,TRBJ2-2,-,TRBV25-1,TGTGCCAGCAGTGCAGCGGGAGGGCCCGGGAAGCTGTTTTTT,CASSAAGGPGKLFF
TRBD2,TRBJ2-7,few,TRBV12-3/TRBV12-4,TGTGCCAGCAGTTATAGCGGGGGCCTCTCCTACGAGCAGTACTTC,CASSYSGGLSYEQYF
-,TRBJ1-1,-,TRBV12-3/TRBV12-4,TGTGCCAGCAGTTTAGTAGTCTCATCAGGAGCTTTCTTT,CASSLVVSSGAFF
-,TRBJ1-1,-,TRBV6-5,TGTGCCAGCAGTAACAACTTTGGGGGCGGGAACACTGAAGCTTTCTTT,CASSNNFGGGNTEAFF
-,TRBJ1-5,-,TRBV24-1,TGTGCCACCAGTGAGGGGGGAGTAGGGAATCAGCCCCGGCATTTT,CATSEGGVGNQPRHF
-,TRBJ2-3,-,TRBV11-2,TGTGCCAGCAGCCCGAGTGGGCGCGGGGCCACAGATACGCAGTATTTT,CASSPSGRGATDTQYF
-,TRBJ2-5,few,TRBV12-3/TRBV12-4,TGTGCCAGCAGTGAACCCCAAACCCGGGAGACCCAGTACTTC,CASSEPQTRETQYF
TRBD1,TRBJ2-7,many,TRBV24-1,TGTGCCACCGCGGGACAGGGTATCGAGCAGTACTTC,CATAGQGIEQYF
-,TRBJ2-1,few,TRBV5-1,TGCGCCAGCAGCCAGGGACTTGTCCCGAATGAGCAGTTCTTC,CASSQGLVPNEQFF